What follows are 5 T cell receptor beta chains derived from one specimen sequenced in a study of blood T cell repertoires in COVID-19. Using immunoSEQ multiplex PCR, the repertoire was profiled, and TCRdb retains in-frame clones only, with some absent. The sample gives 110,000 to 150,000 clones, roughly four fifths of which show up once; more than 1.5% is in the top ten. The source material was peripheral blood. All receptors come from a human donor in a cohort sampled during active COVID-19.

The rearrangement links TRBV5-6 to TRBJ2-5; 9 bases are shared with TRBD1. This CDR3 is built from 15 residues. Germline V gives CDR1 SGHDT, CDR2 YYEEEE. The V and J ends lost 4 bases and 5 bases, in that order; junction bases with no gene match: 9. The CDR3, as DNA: TGTGCCAGCAGCCGCCTTACAGGGGGCGCGGAGACCCAGTACTTC. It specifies CASSRLTGGAETQYF.

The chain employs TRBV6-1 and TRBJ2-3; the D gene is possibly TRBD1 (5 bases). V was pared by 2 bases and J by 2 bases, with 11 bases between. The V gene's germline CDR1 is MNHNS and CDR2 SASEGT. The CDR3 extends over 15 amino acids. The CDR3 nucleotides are TGTGCCAGCAGTGAAAGCAGGGCCGCCACAGATACGCAGTATTTT. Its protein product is CASSESRAATDTQYF.

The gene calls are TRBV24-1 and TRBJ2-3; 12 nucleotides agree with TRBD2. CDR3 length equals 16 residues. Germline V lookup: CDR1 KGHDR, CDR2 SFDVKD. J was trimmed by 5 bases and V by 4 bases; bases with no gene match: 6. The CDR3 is CATSDASGRALDTQYF. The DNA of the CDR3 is TGTGCCACCAGTGACGCTAGCGGGAGGGCCCTAGATACGCAGTATTTT.

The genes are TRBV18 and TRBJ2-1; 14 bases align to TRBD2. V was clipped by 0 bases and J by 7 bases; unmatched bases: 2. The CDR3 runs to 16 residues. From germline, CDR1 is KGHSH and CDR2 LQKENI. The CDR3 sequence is CASSPPGLAGENEQFF. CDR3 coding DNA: TGTGCCAGCTCACCACCGGGACTAGCGGGAGAGAATGAGCAGTTCTTC.

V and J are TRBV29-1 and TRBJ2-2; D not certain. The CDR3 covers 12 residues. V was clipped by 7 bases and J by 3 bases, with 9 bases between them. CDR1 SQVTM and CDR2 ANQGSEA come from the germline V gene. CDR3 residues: CSGAKDTGELFF. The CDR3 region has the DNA TGCAGCGGGGCGAAAGACACCGGGGAGCTGTTTTTT.